This T cell receptor beta chain was documented in a study of T-cell reconstitution after alpha-beta-depleted transplantation in children. Using unique molecular identifiers, the investigators prepared the TCRbeta library. Via MiXCR, TCRdb re-called the PCR reads, giving one row per CDR3 protein. The table records nearly 350,000 distinct CDR3 sequences, 15% to 20% of them present only once. Trimming took off 1 base at V and 0 bases at J, with 9 bases between the two ends. The CDR3 loop spans 15 amino acids. Germline CDR1 reads ENHRY; CDR2 reads SYGVKD. This clonotype showed up just a few times. The clonotype comes from a male patient under 10 years old who had a stem cell transplant for acute lymphoblastic leukemia, so the T cells may come from the graft donor. V and J are TRBV10-3 and TRBJ1-1; D uncertain. Sequenced material: PBMCs, mostly from graft donor cells, taken 360 days after TCRalphabeta/CD19-depleted stem cell transplant. The CDR3: CAISEFGRMNTEAFF. The CDR3 DNA sequence: TGTGCCATCAGTGAGTTCGGCAGGATGAACACTGAAGCTTTCTTT.